Following are 8 T cell receptor beta chains from one sample sequenced in a study of blood T cell repertoires in COVID-19. TCRdb keeps only in-frame clones here, not all; method: immunoSEQ multiplex PCR. The sample lists 350,000 to 450,000 clones, 80% to 95% occurring once. Material for sequencing was PBMCs or T cells enriched from blood (not recorded which). All receptors come from a middle-aged woman who had been exposed to COVID-19.

This chain links TRBV7-6 with TRBJ2-1; tentative D call: TRBD1 (5 bases). Trimming left V 1 base short and J 1 base short, with 8 bases between. Germline CDR1 and CDR2: SGHVS and FNYEAQ. The length of the CDR3 is 15 residues. The CDR3 loop reads CASSLGTPSYNEQFF. The CDR3 nucleotides are TGTGCCAGCAGCTTAGGGACACCTTCCTACAATGAGCAGTTCTTC.

This chain uses TRBV27 with TRBJ2-7; D is perhaps TRBD2 (6 bases). The V gene lost 2 bases and the J gene lost 7 bases, with 6 bases spanning the gap. CDR3 length: 11 amino acids. Germline-derived CDR1 and CDR2 are MNHEY and SMNVEV (reference sequence). In DNA, the CDR3 is TGTGCCAGCAGTTTAGGGGGGGAGCAGTACTTC. Translated, it gives CASSLGGEQYF.

The gene calls are TRBV19 and TRBJ1-2, with a possible D match to TRBD1 (5 bases). CDR1 is LNHDA, CDR2 SQIVND, per germline (reference sequence). The CDR3 is made up of 15 amino acids. V lost 3 bases, J lost 4 bases, and 15 bases lay in between. The CDR3 DNA follows: TGTGCCAGTAGTATGGGGCATGGTAGGGGCTATGGCTACACCTTC. Translated, it gives CASSMGHGRGYGYTF.

V usage is TRBV5-1 and J usage is TRBJ1-4; D remains ambiguous. The V gene lost 2 bases and the J gene lost 2 bases, with 19 bases spanning the gap. This CDR3 is built from 18 residues. CDR1 SGHRS and CDR2 YFSETQ come from the germline V gene. For the CDR3, the DNA is TGCGCCAGCAGCTTCTCTGGACCGTCCCGGAGGACTAATGAAAAACTGTTTTTT. Its protein is CASSFSGPSRRTNEKLFF.

The chain combines TRBV5-8 with TRBJ2-5, with unresolved D. The CDR3 consists of 14 residues. Per the germline V gene, CDR1 is SGHTS and CDR2 is YDEGEE. V dropped 2 bases and J dropped 5 bases, with 13 bases sitting between them. CDR3 coding DNA: TGTGCCAGCAGCTTCGGGTCCCAGAGGGAGACCCAGTACTTC. Translating it yields CASSFGSQRETQYF.

The chain joins TRBV3-1 (or the pseudogene TRBV3-2) to TRBJ2-1, with 7 bases fitting TRBD1. The CDR3 spans 14 residues. The junction had 6 bases not matched to a gene; V was cut back by 4 bases and J by 6 bases. Germline values: CDR1 LGHDT, CDR2 YNNKEL (reference sequence). The CDR3 DNA is TGTGCCAGCAGCCTCCGACAGGGTACCAATGAGCAGTTCTTC. The encoded protein is CASSLRQGTNEQFF.

This clone was seen only a few times. V usage is TRBV7-9 and J usage is TRBJ1-5, with 9 positions matching TRBD1. The J segment lost 6 bases and the V segment lost 1 base, leaving 7 bases of the junction unmatched. Germline lookup yields CDR1 SEHNR and CDR2 FQNEAQ (reference sequence). The CDR3 covers 16 residues. The CDR3 sequence is CASSLETGGRGQPQHF. DNA for the CDR3: TGTGCCAGCAGCTTAGAAACAGGGGGCAGGGGTCAGCCCCAGCATTTT.

This clone was observed a single time. The V gene is TRBV30, the J gene TRBJ2-5; D is possibly TRBD2 (6 bases). Germline V gives CDR1 GTSNPN, CDR2 SVGIG (reference sequence). The CDR3 runs 13 residues. The V and J ends lost 4 bases and 10 bases respectively, with 19 bases between them. The CDR3 sequence is CAWTRDGTGGQYF. DNA for the CDR3: TGTGCCTGGACGCGGGACGGGACCGGGGGCCAGTACTTC. The variable domain in full, completed from reference TRBV30 and TRBJ2-5, reads SQTIHQWPATLVQPVGSPLSLECTVEGTSNPNLYWYRQAAGRGLQLLFYSVGIGQISSEVPQNLSASRPQDRQFILSSKKLLLSDSGFYLCAWTRDGTGGQYFGPGTRLLVL.